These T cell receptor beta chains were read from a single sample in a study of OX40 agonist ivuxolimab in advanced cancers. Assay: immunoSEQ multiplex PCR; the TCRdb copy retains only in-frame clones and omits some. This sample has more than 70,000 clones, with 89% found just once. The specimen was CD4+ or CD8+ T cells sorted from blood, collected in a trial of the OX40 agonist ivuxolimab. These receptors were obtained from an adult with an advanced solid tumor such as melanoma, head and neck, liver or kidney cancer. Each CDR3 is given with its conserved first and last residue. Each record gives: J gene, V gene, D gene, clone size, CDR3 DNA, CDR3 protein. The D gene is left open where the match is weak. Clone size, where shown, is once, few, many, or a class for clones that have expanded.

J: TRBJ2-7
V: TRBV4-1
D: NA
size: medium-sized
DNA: TGCGCCAGCAGCCAAGATCGGGGCCCAGGCGAGCAGTACTTC
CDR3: CASSQDRGPGEQYF

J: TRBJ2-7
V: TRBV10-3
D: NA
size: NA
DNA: TGTGCCATCAGTGATTCGGAGGGCGAGCAGTACTTC
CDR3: CAISDSEGEQYF

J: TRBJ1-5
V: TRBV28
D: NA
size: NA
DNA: TGTGCCAGCAGGGGGATGAACACCAGGCAGCCCCAGCATTTT
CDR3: CASRGMNTRQPQHF

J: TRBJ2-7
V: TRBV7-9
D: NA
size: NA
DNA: TGTGCCAGCAGCGTAGGAGATTCGCGCGAGCAGTACTTC
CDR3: CASSVGDSREQYF

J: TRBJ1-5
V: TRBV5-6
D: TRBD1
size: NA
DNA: TGTGCCAGCAGCTCCAGGGGGGGTCAGCCCCAGCATTTT
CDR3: CASSSRGGQPQHF

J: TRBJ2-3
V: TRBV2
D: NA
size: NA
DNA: TGTGCCAGCAAGAACAAACTACCCACAGATACGCAGTATTTT
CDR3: CASKNKLPTDTQYF

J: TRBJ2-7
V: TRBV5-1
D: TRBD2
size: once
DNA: TGCGCCAGCAGCCGGTCAGCGGGAGGGGGTCAATCCTACGAGCAGTACTTC
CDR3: CASSRSAGGGQSYEQYF

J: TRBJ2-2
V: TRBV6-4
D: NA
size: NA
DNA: TGTGCCAGCACCCCAACGAGGGACACCGGGGAGCTGTTTTTT
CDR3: CASTPTRDTGELFF

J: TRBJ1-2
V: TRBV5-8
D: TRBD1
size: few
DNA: TGTGCCAGCAGCTTGGACTTAAGGGGGCCCTACTTC
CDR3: CASSLDLRGPYF

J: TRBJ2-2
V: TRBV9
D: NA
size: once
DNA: TGTGCCAGCACTGACAGTCCTAACACCGGGGAGCTGTTTTTT
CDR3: CASTDSPNTGELFF

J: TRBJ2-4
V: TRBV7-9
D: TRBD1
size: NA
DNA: TGTGCCAGCAGCTTAACGACCGGGACAGGGGTAAACATTCAGTACTTC
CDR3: CASSLTTGTGVNIQYF

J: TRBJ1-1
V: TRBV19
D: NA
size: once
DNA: TGTGCCAGTAGTGACGGGTTTGGGAACACTGAAGCTTTCTTT
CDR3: CASSDGFGNTEAFF

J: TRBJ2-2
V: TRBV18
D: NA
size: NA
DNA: TGTGCCAGCTCACCAGGACTGTTGAACACCGGGGAGCTGTTTTTT
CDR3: CASSPGLLNTGELFF

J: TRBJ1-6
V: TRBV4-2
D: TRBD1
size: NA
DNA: TGTGCCAGCAGCCAAGATGGACAGGGGACTACTTCACCCCTCCACTTT
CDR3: CASSQDGQGTTSPLHF

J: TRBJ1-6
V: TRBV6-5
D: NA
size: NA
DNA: TGTGCCAGCAGTTACGCCCCACTCCTATCACCCCTCCACTTT
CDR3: CASSYAPLLSPLHF

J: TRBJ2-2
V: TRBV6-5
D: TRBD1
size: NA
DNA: TGTGCCAGCGAAGACAGGGGCGCCACCGGGGAGCTGTTTTTT
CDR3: CASEDRGATGELFF

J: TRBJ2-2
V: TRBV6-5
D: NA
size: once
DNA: TGTGCCAGCAGTCAACAAGGAAGGACCGGGGAGCTGTTTTTT
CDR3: CASSQQGRTGELFF

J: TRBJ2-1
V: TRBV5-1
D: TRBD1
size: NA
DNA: TGCGCCAGCAGTCGGGCAGGGGGTTCCCCCTACAATGAGCAGTTCTTC
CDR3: CASSRAGGSPYNEQFF

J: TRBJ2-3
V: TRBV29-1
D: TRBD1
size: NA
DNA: TGCAGCGTTAGAAGTAACCCCGGGACAGTAGACACAGATACGCAGTATTTT
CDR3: CSVRSNPGTVDTDTQYF

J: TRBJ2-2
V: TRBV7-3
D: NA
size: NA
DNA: TGTGCCAGCAGCTTCTCTTCAGGGACCGGGGAGCTGTTTTTT
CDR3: CASSFSSGTGELFF

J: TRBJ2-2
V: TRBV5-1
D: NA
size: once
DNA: TGCGCCAGCAGCTTGGTAGGGACTAACACCGGGGAGCTGTTTTTT
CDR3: CASSLVGTNTGELFF

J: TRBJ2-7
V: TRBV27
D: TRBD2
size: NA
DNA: TGTGCCAGCAGGCCAGCGGGAGATGTTAGGGACGAGCAGTACTTC
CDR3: CASRPAGDVRDEQYF

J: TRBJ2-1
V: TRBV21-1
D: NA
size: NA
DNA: TGTGCCAGCAGCAAAGGGACAGCCTACAATGAGCAGTTCTTC
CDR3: CASSKGTAYNEQFF

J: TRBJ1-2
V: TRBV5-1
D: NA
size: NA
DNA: TGCGCCAGCAGCTTGGTTGCGGGAAACTATGGCTACACCTTC
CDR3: CASSLVAGNYGYTF

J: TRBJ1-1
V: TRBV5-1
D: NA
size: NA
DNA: TGCGCCAGCAGCTTGGTGGGGGCTGAGACTGAAGCTTTCTTT
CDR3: CASSLVGAETEAFF

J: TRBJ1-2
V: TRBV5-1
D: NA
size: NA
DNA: TGCGCCAGCAGCTTGAAGGGGAACTATGGCTACACCTTC
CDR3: CASSLKGNYGYTF

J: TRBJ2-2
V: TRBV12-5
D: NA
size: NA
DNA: TGTGCTAGTGGTTCCGGGGCGAACACCGGGGAGCTGTTTTTT
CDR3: CASGSGANTGELFF

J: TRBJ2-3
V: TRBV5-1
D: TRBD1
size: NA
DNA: TGCGCCAGCAGCTTGACAGGGGACGATACGCAGTATTTT
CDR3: CASSLTGDDTQYF

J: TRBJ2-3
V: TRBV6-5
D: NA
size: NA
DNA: TGTGCCAGCAGCCCTAGCACAGATACGCAGTATTTT
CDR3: CASSPSTDTQYF